This T cell receptor beta chain emerged from a study of shared clonotypes between healthy human individuals. Study-level background: Per donor, CD8 memory used one plate, CD8 naive used two, CD4 memory used three and CD4 naive used three.

The CDR3 is made up of 12 amino acids. V gave up 6 bases and J gave up 8 bases; unmatched junction bases: 6. The germline CDR1 and CDR2 sequences are SQVTM and ANQGSEA. The study's findings and limits: Non-shared clonotypes had lower generation probabilities than those shared by all four donors.

Study processing details: Filtering differed for immunoSEQ, which gave only junction sequences without quality scores. Generated by immunoSEQ multiplex PCR, the TCRdb table keeps only in-frame clones and is missing some. The V and J calls and the clone size are those of that table, but D and trimming were determined from the DNA. This sample has a few million clones; around 94% occur once, and the top ten carry roughly 0.14%. Among the donors, all were Caucasian adults who lived in Nashville, Tennessee. This clone has just a few counts. Its antigen is unidentified. The sequencing sample was made of naive CD4+ T cells sorted from blood. Subset given: CD45RA+ positively selected. This sequence was found in a man aged 18 to 29 in good health. The chain carries TRBV29-1 and TRBJ1-4, with TRBD1 identical over 7 bases. This CDR3 is CSVDRAEEKLFF. As DNA, the CDR3 is TGCAGCGTCGACAGGGCCGAGGAAAAACTGTTTTTT.